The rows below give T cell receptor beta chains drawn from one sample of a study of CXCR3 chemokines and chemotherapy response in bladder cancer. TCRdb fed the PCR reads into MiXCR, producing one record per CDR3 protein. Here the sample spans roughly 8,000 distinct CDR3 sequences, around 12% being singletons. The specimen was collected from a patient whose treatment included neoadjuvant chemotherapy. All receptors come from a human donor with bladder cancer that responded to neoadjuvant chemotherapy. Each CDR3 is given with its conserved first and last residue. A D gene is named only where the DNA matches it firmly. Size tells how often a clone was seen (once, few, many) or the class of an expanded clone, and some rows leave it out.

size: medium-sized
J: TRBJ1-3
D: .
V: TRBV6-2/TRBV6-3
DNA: TGTGCCAGCAGTTACTCCAGGACTCTCTCTGGAAACACCATATATTTT
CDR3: CASSYSRTLSGNTIYF

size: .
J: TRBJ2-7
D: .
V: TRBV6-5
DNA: TGTGCCAGTCGACACTCCTACGAGCAGTACTTC
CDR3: CASRHSYEQYF

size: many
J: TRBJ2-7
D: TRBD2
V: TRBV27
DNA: TGTGCCAGCAGTTTTTCGCTAGCGGGGGGGAACGAGCAGTACTTC
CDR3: CASSFSLAGGNEQYF

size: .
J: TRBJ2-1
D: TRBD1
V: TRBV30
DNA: TGTGCCTGGAGACGACAGGGGGCCGACAATGAGCAGTTCTTC
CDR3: CAWRRQGADNEQFF

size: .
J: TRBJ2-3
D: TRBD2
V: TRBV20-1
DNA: TGCAGTTGCGGGGGGATAGCGGGAGATACGCAGTATTTT
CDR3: CSCGGIAGDTQYF

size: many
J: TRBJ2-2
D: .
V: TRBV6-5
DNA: TGTGCCAGCAGTTACTCGTCGGGGCCCTTGAACACCGGGGAGCTGTTTTTT
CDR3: CASSYSSGPLNTGELFF

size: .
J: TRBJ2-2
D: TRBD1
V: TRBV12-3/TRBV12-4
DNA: TGTGCCAGCAGCTACGCTAACAGGGGTAGCGGGGAGCTGTTTTTT
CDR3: CASSYANRGSGELFF

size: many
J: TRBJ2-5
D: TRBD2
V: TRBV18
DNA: TGTGCCAGCTCCCCCTGGGGAGGGAGAGTAGAGACCCAGTACTTC
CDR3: CASSPWGGRVETQYF

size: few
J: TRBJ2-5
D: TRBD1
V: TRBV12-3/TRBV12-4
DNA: TGTGCCAGCAGCTCGACAGGGGTGTGGGAGACCCAGTACTTC
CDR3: CASSSTGVWETQYF

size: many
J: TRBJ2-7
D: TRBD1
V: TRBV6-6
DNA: TGTGCCAGCAGTTCCTCGGGACAGGGGTTTACCTACGAGCAGTACTTC
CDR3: CASSSSGQGFTYEQYF

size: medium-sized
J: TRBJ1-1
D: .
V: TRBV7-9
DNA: TGTGCCAGCAGCGCGCTCACAGGGATGAACACTGAAGCTTTCTTT
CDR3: CASSALTGMNTEAFF

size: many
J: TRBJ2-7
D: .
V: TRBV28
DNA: TGTGCCAGCAGTTTAATGTACGAGCAGTACTTC
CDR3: CASSLMYEQYF

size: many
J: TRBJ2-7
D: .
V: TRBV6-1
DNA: TGTGCCAGCAGTGAACAGTGGGCCGAGCAGTACTTC
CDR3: CASSEQWAEQYF

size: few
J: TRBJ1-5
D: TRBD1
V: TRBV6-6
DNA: TGTGCCAGCAGTGCCCCGGGACAGTACAATCAGCCCCAGCATTTT
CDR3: CASSAPGQYNQPQHF

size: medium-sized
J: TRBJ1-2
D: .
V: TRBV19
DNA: TGTGCCAGTAAAGCGCCGGGAGGGGCGGGTGGCTACACCTTC
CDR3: CASKAPGGAGGYTF

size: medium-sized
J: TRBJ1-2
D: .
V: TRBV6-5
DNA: TGTGCCAGCAGTTCCCCGGGACGCCGCTATGGCTACACCTTC
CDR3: CASSSPGRRYGYTF

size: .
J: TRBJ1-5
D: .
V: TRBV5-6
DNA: TGTGCCAGCAGCGGAGGGTTGGGCAATCAGCCCCAGGATTTT
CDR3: CASSGGLGNQPQDF

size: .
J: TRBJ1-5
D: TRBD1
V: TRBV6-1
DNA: TGTGCCAGCAGTACCGCAGGGGGGAATCAGCCCCAGCATTTT
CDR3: CASSTAGGNQPQHF

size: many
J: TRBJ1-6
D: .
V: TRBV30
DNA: TGTGCCTGGAAACTACCGGGGATCCCCCTCCACTTT
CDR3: CAWKLPGIPLHF

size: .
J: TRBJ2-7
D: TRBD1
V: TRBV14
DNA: TGTGCCAGCCGGGGGACAGGGGACTACGAGCAGTACTTC
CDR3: CASRGTGDYEQYF

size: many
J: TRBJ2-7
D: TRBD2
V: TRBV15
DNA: TGTGCCACCAGCAGAGTTGGGACTAAGAGCTACGAGCAGTACTTC
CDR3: CATSRVGTKSYEQYF

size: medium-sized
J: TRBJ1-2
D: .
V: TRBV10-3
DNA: TGTGCCATCAGTGAGAGCAGGGATGGCTATGGCTACACCTTC
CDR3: CAISESRDGYGYTF

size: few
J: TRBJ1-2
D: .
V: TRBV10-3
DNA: TGTGCCATCAGTCAGGACAGAAACTATGGCTACACCTTC
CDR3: CAISQDRNYGYTF

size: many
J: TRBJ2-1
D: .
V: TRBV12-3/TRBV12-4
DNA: TGTGCCAGCAGTTTTTCTAGGGGATCCAATGAGCAGTTCTTC
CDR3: CASSFSRGSNEQFF

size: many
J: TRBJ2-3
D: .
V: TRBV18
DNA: TGTGCCAGCTCACCGTCCGGACCAGATACGCAGTATTTT
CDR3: CASSPSGPDTQYF

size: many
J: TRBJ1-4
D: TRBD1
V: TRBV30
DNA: TGTGCCTGGGGGGGGAACAGGGGAGGGGCACTGTTTTTT
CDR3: CAWGGNRGGALFF

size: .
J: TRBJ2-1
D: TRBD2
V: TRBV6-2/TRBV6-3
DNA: TGTGCCAGCAGGACTAGCGGGGGGGGCAACAATGAGCAGTTCTTC
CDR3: CASRTSGGGNNEQFF

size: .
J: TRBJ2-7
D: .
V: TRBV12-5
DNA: TGTGCTAGTGGTAGTATGCCGGGACAATACGAGCAGTACTTC
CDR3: CASGSMPGQYEQYF

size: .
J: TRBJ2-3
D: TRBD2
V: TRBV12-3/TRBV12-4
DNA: TGTGCCAGCAGTGACCGGATGACTAGCGGGGGCCCTGGGGATACGCAGTATTTT
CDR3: CASSDRMTSGGPGDTQYF

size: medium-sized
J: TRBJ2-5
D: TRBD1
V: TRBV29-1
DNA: TGCAGCGCCTGGACAGGACAAGAGACCCAGTACTTC
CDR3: CSAWTGQETQYF

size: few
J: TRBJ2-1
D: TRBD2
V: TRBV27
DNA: TGTGCCAGCAGTTTGCGACTAACGGGGGGGCCAGATGAGCAGTTCTTC
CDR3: CASSLRLTGGPDEQFF

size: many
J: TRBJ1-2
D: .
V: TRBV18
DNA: TGTGCCAGCTCACCGTCGGCTAACTATGGCTACACCTTC
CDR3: CASSPSANYGYTF

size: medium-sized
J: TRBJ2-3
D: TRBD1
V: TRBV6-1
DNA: TGTGCCAGCAGTGAAGTGGTCGGGACAGGGGGTAGGACAGATACGCAGTATTTT
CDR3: CASSEVVGTGGRTDTQYF

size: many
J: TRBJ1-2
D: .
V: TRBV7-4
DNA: TGTGCCAGCAGCTTAGGACACGGAAAAAACAGATCCTATGGCTACACCTTC
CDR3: CASSLGHGKNRSYGYTF

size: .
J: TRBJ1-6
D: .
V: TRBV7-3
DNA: TGTGCCAGCAGCCAAGTTCCGGGCCTTTCACCCCTCCACTTT
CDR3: CASSQVPGLSPLHF

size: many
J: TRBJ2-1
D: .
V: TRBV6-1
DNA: TGTGCCAGCAGTGAAGGTGGACTCGGATGGCCTTTC
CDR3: CASSEGGLGWPF

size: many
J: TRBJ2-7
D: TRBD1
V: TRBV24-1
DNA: TGTGCCACCAGTGGGGACAGGGCTCCCGTTGAGCAGTACTTC
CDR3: CATSGDRAPVEQYF

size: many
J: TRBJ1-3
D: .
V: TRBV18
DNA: TGTGCCAGCTCACCCGCCGGGACAACCGGAAACACCATATATTTT
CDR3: CASSPAGTTGNTIYF

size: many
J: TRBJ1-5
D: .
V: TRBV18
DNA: TGTGCCAGCTCACCGGACGGACCTAATCAGCCCCAGCATTTT
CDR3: CASSPDGPNQPQHF

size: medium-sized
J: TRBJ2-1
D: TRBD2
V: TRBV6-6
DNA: TGTGCCAGCAGTTACTCTGGGCGGGGGGGCCTTTATGAGCAGTTCTTC
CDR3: CASSYSGRGGLYEQFF

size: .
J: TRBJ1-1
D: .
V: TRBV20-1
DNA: TGCAGTGCTAGACAGGGGATGGAAGCTTTCTTT
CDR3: CSARQGMEAFF

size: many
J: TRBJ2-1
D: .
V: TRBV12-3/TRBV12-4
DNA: TGTGCCAGCAGACTCACGGACGACAATGAGCAGTTCTTC
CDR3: CASRLTDDNEQFF

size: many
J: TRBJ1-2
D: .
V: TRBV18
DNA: TGTGCCAGCTCACTCGACTTCATACAGGGCCTTTATGGCTACACCTTC
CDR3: CASSLDFIQGLYGYTF

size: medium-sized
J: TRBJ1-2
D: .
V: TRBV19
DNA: TGTGCCAGTAGGAGGACTGATTATGGCTACACCTTC
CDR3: CASRRTDYGYTF

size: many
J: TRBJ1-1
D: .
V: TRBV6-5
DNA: TGTGCCAGCGCCTGGGGTGGCGGCACTGAAGCTTTCTTT
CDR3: CASAWGGGTEAFF

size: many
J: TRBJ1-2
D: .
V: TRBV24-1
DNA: TGTGCCACTACACCGGGGACATGCAGCTATGGCTACACCTTC
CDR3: CATTPGTCSYGYTF

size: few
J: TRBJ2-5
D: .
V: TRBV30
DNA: TGTGCCTGGAGTGGGGGGGCCGAGACCCAGTACTTC
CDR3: CAWSGGAETQYF

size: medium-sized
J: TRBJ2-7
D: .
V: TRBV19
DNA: TGTGCCAGTAGTATCCGGGACAAAACCTACGAGCAGTACTTC
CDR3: CASSIRDKTYEQYF

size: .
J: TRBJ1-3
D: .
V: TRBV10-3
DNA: TGTGCCATCAGGCGGGACGGAGCCTCTGGAAACACCATATATTTT
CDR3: CAIRRDGASGNTIYF

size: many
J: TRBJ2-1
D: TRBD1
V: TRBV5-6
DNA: TGTGCCAGCAGTACGGACAGGGAGGTCGATGAGCAGTTCTTC
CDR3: CASSTDREVDEQFF

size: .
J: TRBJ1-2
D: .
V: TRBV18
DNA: TGTGCCAGCTCGCCGTCCGGGGGGGATGGCTGCACCTTC
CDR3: CASSPSGGDGCTF

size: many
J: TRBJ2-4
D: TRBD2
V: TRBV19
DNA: TGTGCCAGTAGTCGGACTAGCGGGCACAAAAACATTCAGTACTTC
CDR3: CASSRTSGHKNIQYF